These T cell receptor beta chains were read from a single sample in a study of T cell responses to AZD1222 COVID-19 vaccine. Generated by immunoSEQ multiplex PCR, the TCRdb table keeps only in-frame clones and is missing some. The sample records 100,000 to 130,000 clones, roughly 90% being singletons. The sample in question was peripheral blood, obtained on day 0 of AZD1222 vaccination. The receptors shown here come from an adult in good health. Each CDR3 is given with its conserved first and last residue. The listing skips clone size in some rows; elsewhere it reads once, few, many or a size class.

V gene	clone size	J gene	CDR3 protein
TRBV12-3/TRBV12-4	NA	TRBJ2-7	CASSWGGYEQYF
TRBV6-5	NA	TRBJ1-2	CASSPEGVSGYTF
TRBV2	NA	TRBJ1-5	CASSSSQGLSNQPQHF
TRBV6-5	NA	TRBJ1-5	CASSPTGTGLQPQHF
TRBV6-6	NA	TRBJ2-7	CASCSPGPSYEQYF
TRBV7-2	once	TRBJ1-5	CASSLVSTGDNQPQHF
TRBV28	NA	TRBJ2-3	CASLRGGSTDTQYF
TRBV6-2/TRBV6-3	NA	TRBJ2-7	CASSYGGVQSSYEQYF
TRBV12-3/TRBV12-4	NA	TRBJ2-3	CASSRAGGDTQYF
TRBV12-2	once	TRBJ1-6	CASRLLGRPYNSPLHF
TRBV5-1	NA	TRBJ2-5	CASSHRVGELAQYF
TRBV11-2	NA	TRBJ2-7	CASRTPRGSPYEQYF
TRBV28	NA	TRBJ1-3	CASSSPRLGSGNTIYF
TRBV5-1	NA	TRBJ1-2	CASSFEGANGYTF
TRBV5-6	NA	TRBJ2-3	CASSSPGLAGVDTQYF
TRBV27	NA	TRBJ1-6	CASSFGKGASNSPLHF
TRBV2	NA	TRBJ1-1	CASSQDRGNTEAFF
TRBV13	NA	TRBJ2-3	CASSRLSKSPGLGADTQYF
TRBV5-6	NA	TRBJ1-1	CASSLVAGGRSEAFF
TRBV19	NA	TRBJ2-2	CASSIFSGNTGELFF
TRBV11-3	NA	TRBJ2-1	CASSPGRQGPYNEQFF
TRBV5-4	NA	TRBJ2-2	CASSLAFGTGGVPGELFF
TRBV27	NA	TRBJ2-7	CASSLHGTLSSYEQYF
TRBV3-1/TRBV3-2	NA	TRBJ1-6	CASSSWTGMGYSPLHF
TRBV19	few	TRBJ1-5	CASEGRGQPQHF
TRBV11-2	NA	TRBJ1-4	CASSWGPNEEKLFF
TRBV21-1	NA	TRBJ1-2	CASSRDRGVIDYGYTF
TRBV7-2	NA	TRBJ2-3	CASSLWQATDTQYF
TRBV11-3	NA	TRBJ1-3	CASSLDWAGNTIYF